This T cell receptor beta chain was retrieved from a study of shared clonotypes between healthy human individuals. Deep-level assay runs were performed. The data were produced by immunoSEQ multiplex PCR, yet TCRdb's version contains in-frame clones alone and is incomplete. The table includes hundreds of thousands of clones, less than 80% detected once. Concerning this clone itself: The antigen is undetermined.

Germline V gene data show CDR1 as SGHTA and CDR2 as FQGNSA. The V and J ends lost 3 bases and 0 bases respectively, with 10 bases between them. The CDR3 runs to 15 residues. Whole-study results and caveats: Generally, estimated richness proved larger in naive subsets than it did in memory subsets. Some naive CD4 clonotypes, about 5.5%, turned up in common across a handful of donors. The researchers took only blood, and tissue repertoires probably look different.

This clonotype was sampled from a woman aged 30 to 39 in good health. Sequencing input: memory CD4+ T cells sorted from blood. Sample subset: CD45RA-negative fraction. The chain uses TRBV7-2 and TRBJ2-3; D possibly corresponds to TRBD1 (6 bases). In nucleotides, the CDR3 is TGTGCCAGCAGCTTCGGGACACGGAGCACAGATACGCAGTATTTT. Translating gives CASSFGTRSTDTQYF.